This record looks at one TCR beta chain sequence and its context. Its antigen is currently not known. Per-base qualities were not stored, and no clone one base away is much larger. The data are from a study of T cells after yellow fever vaccination (dated by TCRdb to between 2017 and 2020). With regard to the full study: Libraries from fractions with low cell numbers were prepared with the SMART-Seq v4 Ultra Low Input RNA kit. To follow T-cell clones before and after primary and booster YFV17D yellow fever vaccination, bulk TCR alpha and beta repertoires were sequenced over time. Two healthy male donors made up the cohort, one aged 18 to 30 years and the other aged 30 to 40 years. Blood was collected at multiple timepoints before and after primary and secondary immunization, and bulk PBMC replicates and cell subsets were isolated.

Here is what the overall study found, with its caveats: The secondary T-cell response was weaker than the primary response but faster, peaking on day 5 instead of day 15. Most clones expanded after primary vaccination (around 96% of CD4 and over 80% of CD8) were re-detected after the booster, suggesting that broad memory maintenance occurred. Only a couple of donors were included in the study, so the extent to which the findings can be generalized is limited. A small share of clonotypes was detected in both CD4 and CD8 compartments, with the overlap likely arising from convergent recombination. Computational filtering was needed because FACS-sorted repertoires could contain abundant contaminating clonotypes from the bulk population.

From the cysteine through the phenylalanine, the CDR3 covers 13 amino acids. Just the 39-base CDR3 DNA is kept, in frame starting at base 1. For CDR1 and CDR2, the germline V gene lists SQVTM and ANQGSEA. Cut back by 6 bases and 1 base, the V and J ends lie 13 bases apart. TCRdb names Illumina NovaSeq 6000 as the instrument used. TCR cDNA was made using 5'RACE template switching, a step that added a universal primer site and unique molecular identifiers. Priming for cDNA synthesis came from both the TCR alpha and TCR beta constant segments. Library amplification used two PCR steps, and the second PCR step added sample barcodes and sequencing adapters. Sequencing of libraries was done on Illumina HiSeq 2500 (2x100 bp) or NovaSeq (2x150 bp). The original methods were these. Reads were demultiplexed and collapsed into UMI consensus sequences with MIGEC, and V(D)J alignment was performed with MiXCR. Clonotypes responding to the vaccine were identified with edgeR on replicate PBMC samples, with the criteria of FDR below 0.01 and a log2 fold change above 5 up to day 15. Each bulk clonotype was labeled CD4 or CD8 based on which sequenced repertoire, CD4 or CD8, contained the clonotype at higher abundance. Through fastp at Q25 and MiXCR, TCRdb rebuilt clones from the public reads, retaining in-frame beta chains. Merged by CDR3 protein, the rows form single entries marked with the most common genes and DNA. TCRdb, not the authors, supplied the V and J calls. A total of fewer than 500,000 distinct CDR3 sequences appear in this sample, about 17% of them only once. The biggest ten clones account for 15% to 20% of the sample.

The treatment or condition label, read with the paper, signifies: live attenuated yellow fever vaccine strain. At every blood-draw timepoint, two biological replicates of bulk PBMCs were collected. PBMCs were isolated from peripheral blood using a standard Ficoll-Paque protocol. TriZol was used to extract RNA from bulk PBMCs, CD4 and CD8 fractions, and dextramer-positive and dextramer-negative fractions. The sequence joins TRBV29-1 to TRBJ2-7; matching of 7 bases hints at TRBD2 as the D gene. The sample was PBMCs, taken before the yellow fever booster vaccination. The TCR sequence derives from a man younger than 30 who received the YFV17D yellow fever vaccine. The bases are TGCAGCGTCCGAAGGGGGGGTTCCTACGAGCAGTACTTC. Translated, this gives CSVRRGGSYEQYF.